This TCR beta chain was identified in a study of CD8 T cells in ankylosing spondylitis. Broader study findings: Clones tied to disease were said to be significantly enriched in matched ankylosing spondylitis synovial fluid.

This clonotype was detected only a few times. Its antigen is undetermined. V was pared by 7 bases and J by 2 bases, with 8 bases of the junction left unmatched. Germline lookup yields CDR1 DFQATT and CDR2 SNEGSKA (reference sequence). This CDR3 spans 13 amino acids. One entry per CDR3 protein results from TCRdb running MiXCR on the 5' RACE reads. The sample holds 150,000 to 250,000 distinct CDR3 sequences, roughly 12% seen once. The V call is TRBV20-1, the J call TRBJ2-7, with 7 bases identical to TRBD1. The clonotype was recovered from a male donor with ankylosing spondylitis or in good health (not recorded which). The sequencing sample was made of blood, either unsorted or a sorted T cell fraction (not recorded which). The CDR3 is CSVRGLLTYEQYF. The CDR3 coding sequence is TGCAGTGTCAGGGGGTTGTTGACCTACGAGCAGTACTTC.